The 31 T cell receptor beta chains in this list originate from one sample, sequenced in a study of cytomegalovirus exposure and HLA in healthy donors (dated by TCRdb to about 2017). Library creation used the immunoSEQ multiplex PCR assay. The multiplex PCR relied on a mix of 60 forward primers for TCR Vbeta segments and 13 reverse primers for TCR Jbeta segments. TCRdb's version of the immuneACCESS table is confined to in-frame rearrangements and falls short of the full clone set. An unresolved V gene accounts for under half of the shortfall where checked; the remainder is of unknown origin. The sample table holds roughly 160,000 clones, of which roughly 84% were seen once. The ten largest clones take up roughly 1.2% of the sample. Sequencing was done on a sample of PBMCs. Source of these receptors: a boy younger than 10 in good health and CMV-seronegative.

The chain employs TRBV7-3 and TRBJ2-1, with D perhaps matching TRBD1 (6 bases). The CDR3 is 13 amino acids. V lost 5 bases and J 5 bases, leaving 10 bases between the germline ends. Germline V gives CDR1 SGHTA, CDR2 FQGTGA. The DNA of the CDR3 is TGTGCCAGCAGCCGCGGACAGAACAATGAGCAGTTCTTC. This codes for CASSRGQNNEQFF.

The chain joins TRBV5-4 to TRBJ1-2; D possibly corresponds to TRBD1 (5 bases). Germline V gene sequence: CDR1 SGHNT, CDR2 YYREEE (reference sequence). The V gene lost 2 bases and the J gene lost 8 bases, with 10 bases spanning the gap. The CDR3 contains 12 residues. The CDR3 coding sequence is TGTGCCAGCAGCTTAACGGGGGGGGGCTACACCTTC. Its translation: CASSLTGGGYTF.

The rearrangement uses TRBV5-1 and TRBJ2-7; TRBD1 matches 7 bases. The germline V gene has CDR1 SGHRS and CDR2 YFSETQ. This CDR3 is 17 amino acids long. Unmatched junction bases numbered 16, after V lost 4 bases and J lost 3 bases. CDR3 DNA: TGCGCCAGCAGCGATCAGGCCATCGGACAGGCGAACTACGAGCAGTACGTC. Amino acids: CASSDQAIGQANYEQYV.

Here the CDR3 DNA reads TGCGCCAGCAGCCAAGATCGAGGGACAGATATGACCTACACCTTC. Translating gives CASSQDRGTDMTYTF. The V and J genes are TRBV4-1 and TRBJ1-2, with 7 bases fitting TRBD1. This CDR3 contains 15 residues. Unmatched junction bases numbered 11, after V lost 0 bases and J lost 10 bases. Germline V gene lookup returns CDR1 MGHRA and CDR2 YSYEKL.

Remarks on this clone: The junction differs from germline at one of its ends, possibly a read error. V usage is TRBV7-2 and J usage is TRBJ1-4; D unclear. This CDR3 spans 9 amino acids. Germline CDR1 SGHTA, CDR2 FQGNSA. The CDR3 region has the DNA TGTGCCAGCAGCACCAAACACCCGTTT. It is translated as CASSTKHPF.

V usage is TRBV6-5 and J usage is TRBJ2-7; TRBD2 matches 7 bases. Looked up from germline, CDR1 is MNHEY and CDR2 is SVGAGI. The V segment lost 0 bases and the J segment 6 bases; nucleotides outside the gene matches: 8. The CDR3 consists of 15 residues. The CDR3 region is CASSYSSGGELEQYF. CDR3 nucleotides: TGTGCCAGCAGTTACTCGAGTGGGGGGGAACTCGAGCAGTACTTC.

The chain joins TRBV5-4 to TRBJ2-7; the match to TRBD2 covers 7 bases. Germline V CDR1 and CDR2: SGHNT, YYREEE (reference sequence). This CDR3 has 13 amino acids. V lost 4 bases to trimming and J lost 2 bases; unmatched junction nucleotides: 3. The CDR3 loop is CASSLGTTYEQYF. The CDR3 DNA follows: TGTGCCAGCAGCCTAGGGACTACCTACGAGCAGTACTTC.

The V call is TRBV4-2, the J call TRBJ2-1; 7 positions match TRBD1. With 0 bases clipped from V and 9 bases from J, the junction kept 8 bases outside the gene matches. The CDR3 has 15 residues. The V gene's germline CDR1 is LGHNA and CDR2 YNFKEQ. Here the CDR3 reads CASSQEGTAWSEQFF. The CDR3 nucleotides are TGTGCCAGCAGCCAAGAAGGGACAGCCTGGAGTGAGCAGTTCTTC.

This chain connects TRBV13 to TRBJ2-5; the D gene is possibly TRBD2 (5 bases). The CDR3 length is 15 residues. With 1 base removed from V and 5 bases from J, the gap between germline ends came to 14 bases. Germline V CDR1 and CDR2: PRHDT, FYEKMQ (reference sequence). Here the CDR3 reads CASSLEGAGLETQYF. In DNA form, the CDR3 reads TGTGCCAGCAGCTTAGAGGGAGCCGGACTGGAGACCCAGTACTTC.

The chain uses TRBV5-1 and TRBJ2-7, with 10 bases identical to TRBD2. The V gene end was trimmed by 7 bases and the J gene end by 4 bases; junction bases not matched to a gene: 8. This CDR3 is 14 amino acids long. The germline gives CDR1 SGHRS, CDR2 YFSETQ. Written as DNA, the CDR3 is TGCGCCAGCTCCCCTTCTAGCGGGAGTTACGAGCAGTACTTC. This sequence encodes CASSPSSGSYEQYF.

The gene calls are TRBV6-1 and TRBJ2-7, with 7 bases that match TRBD2. The CDR3 is made up of 13 amino acids. Trimming removed 6 bases from V and 6 bases from J; junction bases left unmatched: 8. CDR1 and CDR2 (germline): MNHNS, SASEGT. This CDR3 reads CASSESWGGEQYV. CDR3 DNA: TGTGCCAGCAGCGAAAGTTGGGGGGGCGAGCAGTACGTC.

This clone was seen once. The chain has TRBV9 and TRBJ1-3; the D gene is possibly TRBD1 (5 bases). Trimming stripped 4 bases from V and 0 bases from J, with 11 bases between. The length of the CDR3 is 15 residues. The germline V gene encodes CDR1 SGDLS and CDR2 YYNGEE. CDR3 in DNA: TGTGCCAGCAGCCAAGGACAAGTCTCTGGAAACACCATATATTTT. Its translation: CASSQGQVSGNTIYF.

CDR3 nucleotides: TGTGCCAGCAGTGAATATGGCCAGAACACTGAAGCTTTCTTT. This encodes CASSEYGQNTEAFF. The chain joins TRBV25-1 to TRBJ1-1; D remains ambiguous. V shed 0 bases and J shed 1 base, with 6 bases lying between them. The CDR3 totals 14 residues. Germline assignment: CDR1 MGHDK and CDR2 SYGVNS.

CDR3 DNA: TGTGCCAGCAGGTTCGGGGGGCTGTCTGGGGCCAACGTCCTGACTTTC. Translating it yields CASRFGGLSGANVLTF. The rearrangement links TRBV27 to TRBJ2-6; tentatively, D is TRBD2 (7 bases). The CDR3 is made up of 16 amino acids. V lost 6 bases, J lost 1 base, and 13 bases lay in between. CDR1 MNHEY and CDR2 SMNVEV come from the germline V gene (reference sequence).

The chain links TRBV2 to TRBJ2-1; tentative D call: TRBD1 (6 bases). V lost 3 bases and J 3 bases, leaving 9 bases between the germline ends. CDR3 length equals 14 residues. Germline loops: CDR1 SNHLY, CDR2 FYNNEI. CDR3 sequence (DNA): TGTGCCAGCAGTGACAACAGGGTCTACAATGAGCAGTTCTTC. This translates into CASSDNRVYNEQFF.

This chain joins TRBV5-8 and TRBJ2-7, with D tentatively TRBD1 (5 bases). V gave up 2 bases and J gave up 4 bases, with 10 bases separating them. The CDR3 is 13 amino acids. The V gene's germline CDR1 is SGHTS and CDR2 YDEGEE. Written as DNA, the CDR3 is TGTGCCAGCAGCTTAACAGGACCGTACGAGCAGTACGTC. Residues: CASSLTGPYEQYV.

The gene calls are TRBV9 and TRBJ2-3; 9 nucleotides line up with TRBD1. The CDR3 runs to 13 residues. Germline V gene data show CDR1 as SGDLS and CDR2 as YYNGEE. The trim removed 7 bases at V and 4 bases at J, leaving 4 bases unmatched. CDR3 sequence (DNA): TGTGCCAGCTCACAGGGGGCCTCAGATACGCAGTATTTT. It translates to CASSQGASDTQYF.

The chain combines TRBV27 with TRBJ2-5; weak D call: TRBD1 (5 bases). The CDR3 length is 12 residues. The germline V gene encodes CDR1 MNHEY and CDR2 SMNVEV (reference sequence). The V end lost 5 bases, the J end lost 4 bases, and 8 bases lay between the germline ends. In nucleotides, the CDR3 is TGTGCCAGCAGTATAAGGGGAGAGACCCAGTACTTC. It translates to CASSIRGETQYF.

The sample holds one count of this clone. The rearrangement links TRBV5-4 to TRBJ2-5; 13 bases align to TRBD2. The length of the CDR3 is 17 residues. V dropped 1 base and J dropped 5; count of bases not matched to a gene: 8. Germline V CDR1 and CDR2: SGHNT, YYREEE (reference sequence). CDR3 DNA sequence: TGTGCCAGCAGCTTGAAAACTAGCGGGAGGGCCGGGGAGACCCAGTACTTC. This codes for CASSLKTSGRAGETQYF.

This chain uses TRBV27 with TRBJ2-6, with TRBD2 matching 13 bases. In germline, CDR1 is MNHEY, CDR2 SMNVEV (reference sequence). This CDR3 comprises 19 residues. With V trimmed by 4 bases and J by 1 base, 7 bases remained unmatched. The CDR3 DNA reads TGTGCCAGCAGTTCCCCGGGACTAGCGGGGAAGTCTGGGGCCAACGTCCTGACTTTC. Translation gives CASSSPGLAGKSGANVLTF. Looking up the rest from reference TRBV27 and TRBJ2-6 gives the full variable domain: EAQVTQNPRYLITVTGKKLTVTCSQNMNHEYMSWYRQDPGLGLRQIYYSMNVEVTDKGDVPEGYKVSRKEKRNFPLILESPSPNQTSLYFCASSSPGLAGKSGANVLTFGAGSRLTVL.

The chain links TRBV27 to TRBJ2-7, with 7 bases matching TRBD2. CDR3 length: 14 amino acids. The J segment lost 5 bases and the V segment lost 8 bases, leaving 12 bases of the junction unmatched. Germline-derived CDR1 and CDR2 are MNHEY and SMNVEV (reference sequence). The CDR3: CASGPRAGVNEQYF. CDR3 coding DNA: TGTGCCAGCGGACCCCGGGCGGGAGTCAACGAGCAGTACTTC.

The rearrangement joins TRBV7-2 to TRBJ1-6; 7 bases match TRBD1. This CDR3 contains 19 residues. From germline, CDR1 is SGHTA and CDR2 FQGNSA. With 5 bases clipped from V and 8 bases from J, the junction kept 21 bases outside the gene matches. The CDR3 bases are TGTGCCAGCAGCCTAAATCCTACCGGGACAGCTTATTTTCATTCACCCCTCCACTTT. This sequence encodes CASSLNPTGTAYFHSPLHF.

The V and J genes are TRBV5-6 and TRBJ2-1; 7 bases are a match to TRBD1. There are 16 residues in the CDR3. Germline V CDR1 and CDR2: SGHDT, YYEEEE. V lost 4 bases, J lost 3 bases, and 10 bases stayed unmatched. This chain's CDR3 is CASSLRTGHYYNEQFF. The CDR3 coding sequence is TGTGCCAGCAGCCTCCGGACAGGACACTACTACAATGAGCAGTTCTTC.

J is TRBJ2-5 and V is TRBV6-6, with a tentative D call TRBD2 (5 bases). V dropped 6 bases and J dropped 7 bases, with 15 bases sitting between them. The germline V gene encodes CDR1 MNHNY and CDR2 SVGAGI (reference sequence). The length of the CDR3 is 13 residues. This CDR3 is CASRPDWWGTQYF. The CDR3 DNA is TGTGCCAGCAGGCCGGACTGGTGGGGGACCCAGTACTTC.

The chain has TRBV7-9 and TRBJ2-5, with 8 positions matching TRBD2. The CDR3 runs to 13 residues. CDR1 and CDR2 (germline): SEHNR, FQNEAQ (reference sequence). Losses at the gene ends were 1 base for V and 8 bases for J; bases not matched to a gene: 3. The CDR3 protein is CASSLERGLTQYF. CDR3 DNA: TGTGCCAGCAGCTTAGAGCGGGGGCTTACCCAGTACTTC.

The chain recombines TRBV6-5 with TRBJ2-2; 8 bases fit TRBD1. CDR1 and CDR2 (germline): MNHEY, SVGAGI. V gave up 8 bases and J gave up 0 bases; unmatched junction bases: 2. The CDR3 spans 14 residues. The CDR3 here is CASGTGANTGELFF. Here the CDR3 DNA reads TGTGCCAGCGGGACAGGAGCGAACACCGGGGAGCTGTTTTTT.

The V and J genes are TRBV7-9 and TRBJ1-3, with D maybe TRBD1 (5 bases). Between the trimmed V and J ends, which lost 8 bases and 3 bases, there was a span of 11 bases. Germline V CDR1 and CDR2: SEHNR, FQNEAQ (reference sequence). The CDR3 runs to 13 residues. The CDR3 region has the DNA TGTGCCAGCCGCGGGGGGGATGGAAACACCATATATTTT. It is translated as CASRGGDGNTIYF.

The chain couples TRBV18 to TRBJ1-1; 9 nucleotides line up with TRBD1. Germline CDR1 reads KGHSH; CDR2 reads LQKENI. This CDR3 comprises 14 residues. J lost 8 bases, V lost 3 bases, and 7 bases had no gene match. CDR3 DNA: TGTGCCAGCTCACCCCCCGGGACAGGGAGGGAAGCTTTCTTT. Its translation is CASSPPGTGREAFF.

The gene calls are TRBV4-3 and TRBJ2-7, with a possible D match to TRBD1 (7 bases). The CDR3 runs 15 residues. Per the germline V gene, CDR1 is LGHNA and CDR2 is YSLEER. V was shortened by 0 bases and J by 6 bases, with 15 bases between the two germline ends. CDR3 sequence: CASSQDFTGEVEQYF. For the CDR3, the DNA is TGCGCCAGCAGCCAAGATTTTACAGGGGAGGTCGAGCAGTACTTC.

J is TRBJ1-1 and V is TRBV5-1; unclear D gene. This CDR3 is built from 14 residues. V was clipped by 1 base and J by 4 bases, with 11 bases between them. CDR1 and CDR2 from the germline V gene are SGHRS and YFSETQ. This CDR3 is CASSLRVSSTEAFF. As DNA, the CDR3 is TGCGCCAGCAGCTTGAGAGTTTCTAGCACTGAAGCTTTCTTT.

The J gene is TRBJ1-4, the V gene TRBV5-1; TRBD1 aligns across 7 bases. Germline V gene lookup returns CDR1 SGHRS and CDR2 YFSETQ. V lost 6 bases to trimming and J lost 3 bases; unmatched junction nucleotides: 8. This CDR3 region has 15 residues. The CDR3 region has the DNA TGCGCCAGCACCCTCACCGGGACAGCTAATGAAAAACTGTTTTTT. Amino acid sequence: CASTLTGTANEKLFF.